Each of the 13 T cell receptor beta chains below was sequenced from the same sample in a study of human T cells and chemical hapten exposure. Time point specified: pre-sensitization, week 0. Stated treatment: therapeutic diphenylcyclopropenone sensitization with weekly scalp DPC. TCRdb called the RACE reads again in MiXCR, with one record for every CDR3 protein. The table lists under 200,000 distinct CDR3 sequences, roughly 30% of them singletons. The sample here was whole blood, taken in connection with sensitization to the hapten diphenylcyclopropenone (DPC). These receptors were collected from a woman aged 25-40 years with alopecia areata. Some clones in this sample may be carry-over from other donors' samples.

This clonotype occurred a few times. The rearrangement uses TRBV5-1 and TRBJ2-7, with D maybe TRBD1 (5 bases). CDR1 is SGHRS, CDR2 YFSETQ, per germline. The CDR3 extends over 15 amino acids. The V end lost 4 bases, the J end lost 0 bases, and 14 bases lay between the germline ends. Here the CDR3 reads CASSPEGAYSYEQYF. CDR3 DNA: TGCGCCAGCAGCCCGGAAGGGGCCTACTCCTACGAGCAGTACTTC.

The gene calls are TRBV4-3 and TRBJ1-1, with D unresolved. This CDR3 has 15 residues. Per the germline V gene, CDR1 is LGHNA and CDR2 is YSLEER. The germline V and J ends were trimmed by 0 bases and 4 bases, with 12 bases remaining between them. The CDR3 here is CASSQEAARSTEAFF. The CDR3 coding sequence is TGCGCCAGCAGCCAAGAGGCGGCGCGAAGCACTGAAGCTTTCTTT.

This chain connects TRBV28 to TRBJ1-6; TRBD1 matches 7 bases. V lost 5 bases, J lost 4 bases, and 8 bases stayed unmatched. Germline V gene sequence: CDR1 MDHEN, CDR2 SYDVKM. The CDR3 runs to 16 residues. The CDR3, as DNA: TGTGCCAGCAGTGTTGGGACAGCCTTGTATAATTCACCCCTCCACTTT. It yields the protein CASSVGTALYNSPLHF.

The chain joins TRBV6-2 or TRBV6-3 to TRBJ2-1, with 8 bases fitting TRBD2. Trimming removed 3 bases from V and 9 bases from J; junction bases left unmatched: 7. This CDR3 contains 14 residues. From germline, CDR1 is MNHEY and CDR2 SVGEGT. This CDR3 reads CASSYSGAGGEQFF. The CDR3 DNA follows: TGTGCCAGCAGTTATAGCGGGGCTGGCGGTGAGCAGTTCTTC.

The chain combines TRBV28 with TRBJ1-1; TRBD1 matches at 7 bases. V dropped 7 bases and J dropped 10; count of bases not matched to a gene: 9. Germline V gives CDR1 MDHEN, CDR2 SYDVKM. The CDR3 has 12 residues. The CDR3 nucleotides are TGTGCCAGCAACGAGGGGGCCTTGGGAGCTTTCTTT. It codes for CASNEGALGAFF.

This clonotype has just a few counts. The CDR3 protein is CAISESMAGAQHF. The CDR3 nucleotides read TGTGCCATCAGTGAGTCGATGGCCGGGGCCCAGCATTTT. V gene TRBV10-3 combines with J gene TRBJ1-5; D gene uncertain. The CDR3 length is 13 residues. CDR1 is ENHRY, CDR2 SYGVKD, per germline. V was shortened by 0 bases and J by 11 bases, with 11 bases between the two germline ends.

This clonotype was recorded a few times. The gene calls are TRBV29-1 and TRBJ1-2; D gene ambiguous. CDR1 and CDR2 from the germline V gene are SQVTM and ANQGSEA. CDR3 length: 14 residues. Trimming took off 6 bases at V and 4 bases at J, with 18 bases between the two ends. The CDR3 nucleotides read TGCAGCGTCCGGGCGGCAGGAGTCGGCTATGGCTACACCTTC. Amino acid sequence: CSVRAAGVGYGYTF. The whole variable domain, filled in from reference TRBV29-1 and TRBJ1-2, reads SAVISQKPSRDICQRGTSLTIQCQVDSQVTMMFWYRQQPGQSLTLIATANQGSEATYESGFVIDKFPISRPNLTFSTLTVSNMSPEDSSIYLCSVRAAGVGYGYTFGSGTRLTVV.

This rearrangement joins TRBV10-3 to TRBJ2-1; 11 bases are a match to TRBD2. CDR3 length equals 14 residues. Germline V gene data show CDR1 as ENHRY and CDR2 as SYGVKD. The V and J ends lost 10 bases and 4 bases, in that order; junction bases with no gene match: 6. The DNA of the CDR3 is TGTGCCAGCGCGCTAGCGGGAGGTTACAATGAGCAGTTCTTC. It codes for CASALAGGYNEQFF.

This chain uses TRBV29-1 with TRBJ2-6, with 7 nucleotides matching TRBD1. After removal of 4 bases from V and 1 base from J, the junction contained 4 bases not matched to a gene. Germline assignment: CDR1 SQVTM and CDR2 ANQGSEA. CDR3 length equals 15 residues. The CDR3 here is CSVGGGESGANVLTF. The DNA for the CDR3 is TGCAGCGTTGGAGGGGGCGAATCTGGGGCCAACGTCCTGACTTTC.

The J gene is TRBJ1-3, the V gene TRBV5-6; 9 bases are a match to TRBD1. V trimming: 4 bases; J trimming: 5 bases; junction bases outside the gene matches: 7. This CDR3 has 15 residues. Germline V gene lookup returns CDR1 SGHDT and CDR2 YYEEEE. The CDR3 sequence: CASSPRGQGRNTIYF. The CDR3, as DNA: TGTGCCAGCAGCCCCCGCGGACAGGGGAGAAACACCATATATTTT.

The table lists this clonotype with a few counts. In DNA, the CDR3 is TGTGCCAGTGCATTCGGGACAGGGGGCGACCCAGATACGCAGTATTTT. This codes for CASAFGTGGDPDTQYF. V gene TRBV27 combines with J gene TRBJ2-3; 12 bases match TRBD1. The V and J ends lost 9 bases and 4 bases, in that order; junction bases with no gene match: 11. Per the germline V gene, CDR1 is MNHEY and CDR2 is SMNVEV (reference sequence). The CDR3 totals 16 residues.

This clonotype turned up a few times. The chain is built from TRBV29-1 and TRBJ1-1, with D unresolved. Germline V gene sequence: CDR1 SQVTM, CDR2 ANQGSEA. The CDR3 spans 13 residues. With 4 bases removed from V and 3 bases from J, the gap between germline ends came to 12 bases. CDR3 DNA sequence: TGCAGCGTTGTAAGTGGTGGGTACACTGAAGCTTTCTTT. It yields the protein CSVVSGGYTEAFF.

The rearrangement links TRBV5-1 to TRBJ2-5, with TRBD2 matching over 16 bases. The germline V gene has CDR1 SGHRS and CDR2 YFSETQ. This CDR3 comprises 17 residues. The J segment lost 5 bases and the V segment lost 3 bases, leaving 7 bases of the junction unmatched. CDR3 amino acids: CASSSGLAGGLRETQYF. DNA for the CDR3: TGCGCCAGCAGCTCGGGACTAGCGGGAGGGCTTCGTGAGACCCAGTACTTC.